The sequence of this TCR beta chain was determined in a study of vaccination and CD4 T cells after COVID-19. CD4+ T cells that had been cultured provided DNA sequenced with the Oncomine TCR Beta short-read assay. TCRdb processed the PCR reads anew with MiXCR; each CDR3 protein has one entry. This sample has 11,000 to 15,000 distinct CDR3 sequences, with around 30% found just once. Concerning this clonotype itself: Antigen specificity is unknown. An end of the junction differs from the germline gene, which may be a read error.

This CDR3 has 17 amino acids. Germline CDR1 and CDR2: MNHNS and SASEGT. Treatment indicated: roughly nine-day PBMC culture with coronavirus spike peptide pools or control peptides (ViraFEST assay). Sequenced: cultured CD4+ T cells from blood. The clonotype originates from a human donor with COVID-19. This chain joins TRBV6-1 and TRBJ2-6, with TRBD1 matching 7 bases. The CDR3 coding sequence is TGTGCCAGCAGGGAAGACAGGGCAATTTCTGGGGCCAACGTCCTGACTTTC. It is translated as CASREDRAISGANVLTF.